This T cell receptor (beta chain) stems from a study of identical twins. Study conclusions and caveats: Partly confounded zero-insertion analyses could result from invariant MAIT and iNKT cells. Abundant beta clonotypes from cord blood bore fewer insertions; memory repertoires lacked this pattern.

Every donor was a healthy Caucasian. The germline V gene encodes CDR1 SGHTA and CDR2 FQGTGA. J lost 6 bases, V lost 3 bases, and 3 bases had no gene match. CDR3 length: 14 amino acids. TCRdb fed the 5' RACE reads into MiXCR, producing one record per CDR3 protein. This sample carries around 280,000 distinct CDR3 sequences, about 8.3% of them seen once, and the ten largest clones take less than 2.5%. This clonotype turned up a few times. Its antigen is still unknown. These data were also filed under a second study, of yellow fever vaccine responses in identical twins.

This chain uses TRBV7-3 with TRBJ2-2, with 8 bases identical to TRBD2. Sequenced input: memory (CD45RO+) T cells sorted from blood. This receptor was obtained from a young woman in good health. The CDR3: CASSLSGSAGELFF. The CDR3 DNA reads as TGTGCCAGCAGCTTGAGCGGGAGCGCCGGGGAGCTGTTTTTT.